This TCR beta chain was profiled in a study of blood T cell repertoires in COVID-19 (dated by TCRdb to the early 2020s). In terms of the full investigation: The collaborator samples originated in the United States, Italy and Spain and spanned the acute and convalescent phases of COVID-19. The material from the prospective study consisted of cDNA or gDNA derived from T cells, B-cell-depleted T cells, or PBMCs. Deeply sampled blood TCRbeta repertoires from subjects exposed to, actively infected with, or recovered from COVID-19 were included in the dataset. The repertoires were released in a freely available public database meant as a resource for research on the immune response to SARS-CoV-2. Samples came from the ongoing ImmuneRACE study (first 160 participants) plus 1,254 subjects from 6 global collaborators. Nearly every sample came with metadata listing a de-identified subject ID, COVID-19 status, age in years and sex. HLA class I and class II types, where available, came from metadata supplied by the sample provider rather than from assay-based typing. Here is what the overall study found, with its caveats: The amount of clinical and demographic metadata varied by source and participant and was provided uncurated.

TCRbeta CDR3 regions were amplified from genomic DNA using the immunoSEQ Assay, a bias-controlled multiplex PCR. In the original analysis: Within the assay, amplification of reference gene primers was used to estimate how many nucleated cells each sample contained. To quantify the absolute abundance of each unique TCRbeta CDR3 rearrangement, sequence reads were collapsed and filtered. Productive Simpson clonality was computed per sample as the square root of Simpson's diversity index over productive rearrangements. TCRdb retrieved this table from immuneACCESS and kept in-frame rearrangements only. Not all clones are present; in checked studies, unresolved V genes account for under half, and no reason is known for the remainder. That table gives V, J and clone size, and the DNA gave D and trimming. This sample is represented by some 31,000 clones; around 86% of them were singletons. About 12% of the sample is in the top ten clones.

Collaborating institutions collected whole blood in K2EDTA tubes following their own protocols. For TCRbeta analysis, collaborators shipped samples as frozen whole blood, isolated PBMCs, or DNA extracted from either of those sample types. About this clone: It lacks a known antigen. No base-level quality is on record; no much larger clone is a single base apart.

The germline V gene specifies MDHEN as CDR1 and SYDVKM as CDR2. Trimming takes 4 bases from V and 4 bases from J, and the germline ends sit 13 bases apart. Spanning cysteine to phenylalanine, the CDR3 consists of 14 amino acids. This entry keeps only the CDR3 DNA: 42 bases, framed from base 1. Material: peripheral blood. The TCR was taken from a human donor in a cohort sampled during active COVID-19. The donor label of this sample is uncertain. The chain is encoded by TRBV28 joined to TRBJ2-5; TRBD2 is a weak D gene call, 5 bases matching. The bases read TGTGCCAGCAGTTCCACTAGGGATGGAGAGACCCAGTACTTC. Its translation reads: CASSSTRDGETQYF.